Listed here is a single T cell receptor beta chain. Assay used: immunoSEQ multiplex PCR; TCRdb lists only in-frame clones, some missing. The profile shows about 440,000 clones, approximately 90% of them singletons. CDR3 size: 14 residues. The trim removed 6 bases at V and 8 bases at J, leaving 9 bases unmatched. CDR1 MNHEY and CDR2 SVGAGI come from the germline V gene. These data come from a study of blood T cell repertoires in COVID-19. The origin of this receptor is a woman aged 30 to 39 with acute or convalescent COVID-19. The rearrangement joins TRBV6-5 to TRBJ1-2, with 10 bases matching TRBD1. Sequenced input: peripheral blood. The CDR3 sequence is CASSETGGADGYTF. In DNA, the CDR3 is TGTGCCAGCAGCGAGACAGGGGGCGCCGACGGCTACACCTTC.